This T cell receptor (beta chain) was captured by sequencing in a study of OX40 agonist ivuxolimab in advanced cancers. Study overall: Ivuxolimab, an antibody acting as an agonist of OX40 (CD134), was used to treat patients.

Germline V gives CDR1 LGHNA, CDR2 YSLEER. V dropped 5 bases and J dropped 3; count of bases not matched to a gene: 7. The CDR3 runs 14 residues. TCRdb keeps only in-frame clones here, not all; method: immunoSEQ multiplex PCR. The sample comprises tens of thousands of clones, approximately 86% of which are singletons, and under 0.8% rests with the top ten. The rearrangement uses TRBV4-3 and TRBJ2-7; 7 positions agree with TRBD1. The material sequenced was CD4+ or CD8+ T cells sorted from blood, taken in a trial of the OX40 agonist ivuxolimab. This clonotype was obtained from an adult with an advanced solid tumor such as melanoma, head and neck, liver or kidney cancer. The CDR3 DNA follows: TGCGCCAGCAGCTATAGAACAGGGGACTACGAGCAGTACTTC. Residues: CASSYRTGDYEQYF.